Below are 18 T cell receptor beta chains sequenced from a single sample in a study of blood T cell repertoires in COVID-19. The repertoire was sequenced with immunoSEQ multiplex PCR; TCRdb's copy has only in-frame clones and lacks some. The sample carries approximately 330,000 clones, roughly 89% recorded once. Specimen: peripheral blood. These receptors originate from a woman aged 40-49 years with COVID-19, enrolled during active disease.

The rearrangement joins TRBV5-4 to TRBJ2-3; 10 nucleotides agree with TRBD2. CDR3 length equals 15 residues. Germline V gene sequence: CDR1 SGHNT, CDR2 YYREEE (reference sequence). With 0 bases clipped from V and 6 bases from J, the junction kept 4 bases outside the gene matches. The chain's CDR3 is CASSLAGLASDTQYF. CDR3 in DNA: TGTGCCAGCAGCTTGGCGGGACTAGCGTCTGATACGCAGTATTTT.

The chain joins TRBV7-9 to TRBJ1-2; maybe TRBD1 (6 bases). The germline V and J ends were trimmed by 5 bases and 4 bases, with 23 bases remaining between them. Germline CDR1 SEHNR, CDR2 FQNEAQ (reference sequence). This CDR3 comprises 17 residues. CDR3 in amino acids: CASSPWGGTHTFYGYTF. CDR3 sequence (DNA): TGTGCCAGCAGCCCATGGGGGGGGACACATACTTTCTATGGCTACACCTTC.

This sequence joins TRBV9 and TRBJ2-3; the D gene is possibly TRBD1 (6 bases). Germline values: CDR1 SGDLS, CDR2 YYNGEE. The CDR3 sequence is 14 residues long. V was pared by 7 bases and J by 1 base, with 13 bases between. CDR3 loop: CASSGTLGTDTQYF. CDR3 sequence (DNA): TGTGCCAGCTCCGGGACATTGGGCACAGATACGCAGTATTTT.

The rearrangement joins TRBV6-5 to TRBJ1-2, with 8 bases matching TRBD1. The CDR3 has 16 amino acids. Trimming at V came to 2 bases and at J to 7 bases, leaving 12 bases not matched to a gene. Germline CDR1 and CDR2: MNHEY and SVGAGI. CDR3 bases: TGTGCCAGCAGTTACGTGGTGGCAGGGGGCGCGGGTGGCTACACCTTC. It translates to CASSYVVAGGAGGYTF.

The chain has TRBV14 and TRBJ1-2; 7 nucleotides agree with TRBD1. Germline lookup yields CDR1 SGHDN and CDR2 FVKESK. This CDR3 comprises 15 residues. J lost 8 bases, V lost 0 bases, and 9 bases had no gene match. For the CDR3, the DNA is TGTGCCAGCAGCCAAGATCGGACAGGCCGGGAAGGCTACACCTTC. It specifies CASSQDRTGREGYTF.

DNA for the CDR3: TGTGCCAGCAGCCCCGGACAGAACACTGAAGCTTTCTTT. The encoded protein is CASSPGQNTEAFF. The chain employs TRBV7-3 and TRBJ1-1, with D perhaps matching TRBD1 (5 bases). Germline values: CDR1 SGHTA, CDR2 FQGTGA. Trimming cost V 5 bases and J 1 base, with 8 bases left between them. The CDR3 spans 13 residues.

The chain joins TRBV13 to TRBJ1-2; D possibly corresponds to TRBD1 (6 bases). The germline gives CDR1 PRHDT, CDR2 FYEKMQ (reference sequence). CDR3 length equals 15 residues. V was pared by 6 bases and J by 3 bases, with 17 bases between. The CDR3 region is CASSSADRMDYGYTF. The CDR3 DNA is TGTGCCAGCAGTTCGGCTGACAGGATGGACTATGGCTACACCTTC. The variable domain in full, completed from reference TRBV13 and TRBJ1-2, reads AAGVIQSPRHLIKEKRETATLKCYPIPRHDTVYWYQQGPGQDPQFLISFYEKMQSDKGSIPDRFSAQQFSDYHSELNMSSLELGDSALYFCASSSADRMDYGYTFGSGTRLTVV.

This chain connects TRBV6-5 to TRBJ1-1; TRBD1 agrees at 7 bases. The CDR3 is 13 residues long. CDR1 MNHEY and CDR2 SVGAGI come from the germline V gene. J gave up 8 bases and V 6 bases, and 9 bases lay outside the gene matches. CDR3 nucleotide sequence: TGTGCCAGCAGCCAGCAGGGGGTCGCGGAAGCTTTCTTT. It encodes CASSQQGVAEAFF.

This clone was found once. V usage is TRBV9 and J usage is TRBJ1-1; 7 positions match TRBD1. CDR3 length: 13 amino acids. Looked up from germline, CDR1 is SGDLS and CDR2 is YYNGEE. J was trimmed by 3 bases and V by 3 bases; bases with no gene match: 2. The CDR3 DNA reads TGTGCCAGCAGCGCCACAGGGGACACTGAAGCTTTCTTT. Its protein product is CASSATGDTEAFF.

This chain joins TRBV18 and TRBJ1-1, with TRBD1 as a possible D gene (5 bases). There are 14 residues in the CDR3. V was shortened by 4 bases and J by 6 bases, with 15 bases between the two germline ends. Germline values: CDR1 KGHSH, CDR2 LQKENI. CDR3 sequence reads: CASSQSGQGAEAFF. In DNA form, the CDR3 reads TGTGCCAGCTCACAATCCGGCCAGGGCGCTGAAGCTTTCTTT. Full variable domain (remainder filled in from reference TRBV18 and TRBJ1-1): NAGVMQNPRHLVRRRGQEARLRCSPMKGHSHVYWYRQLPEEGLKFMVYLQKENIIDESGMPKERFSAEFPKEGPSILRIQQVVRGDSAAYFCASSQSGQGAEAFFGQGTRLTVV.

This clone was recorded only once. J is TRBJ2-7 and V is TRBV6-5; no clear D. Trimming cost V 5 bases and J 2 bases, with 7 bases left between them. This CDR3 is 12 amino acids long. From germline, CDR1 is MNHEY and CDR2 SVGAGI. The CDR3 spells CASSPSTYEQYF. The CDR3 DNA reads TGTGCCAGCAGTCCCTCTACCTACGAGCAGTACTTC.

The chain is built from TRBV7-6 and TRBJ2-1; 9 bases are a match to TRBD2. Germline assignment: CDR1 SGHVS and CDR2 FNYEAQ. V was clipped by 2 bases and J by 9 bases; unmatched bases: 11. This CDR3 contains 16 residues. The CDR3 sequence is CASSLIAGGPSVEQFF. CDR3 bases: TGTGCCAGCAGCTTAATCGCGGGAGGGCCCTCGGTTGAGCAGTTCTTC.

The chain carries TRBV6-1 and TRBJ2-2, with a tentative D call TRBD1 (6 bases). The CDR3 has 16 amino acids. V lost 1 base to trimming and J lost 6 bases, with 15 bases between them. CDR1 and CDR2 from the germline V gene are MNHNS and SASEGT. Here the CDR3 reads CASSEGLGAFAGELFF. CDR3 nucleotide sequence: TGTGCCAGCAGTGAAGGATTGGGGGCTTTCGCCGGGGAGCTGTTTTTT.

This rearrangement joins TRBV2 to TRBJ1-2; 7 nucleotides match TRBD1. The CDR3 length is 15 residues. V was pared by 5 bases and J by 2 bases, with 8 bases of the junction left unmatched. CDR1 and CDR2 (germline): SNHLY, FYNNEI. The CDR3 loop reads CASSNRQGRNYGYTF. CDR3 sequence (DNA): TGTGCCAGCAGTAACCGACAGGGACGGAACTATGGCTACACCTTC.

The genes are TRBV10-3 and TRBJ2-7, with D possibly matching TRBD2 (6 bases). Trimming left V 7 bases short and J 6 bases short, with 16 bases between. This CDR3 is built from 13 residues. CDR1 and CDR2 from the germline V gene are ENHRY and SYGVKD. CDR3 nucleotide sequence: TGTGCCATCACCACGCTGCAGGGAGGCGAGCAGTACTTC. As protein: CAITTLQGGEQYF.

The chain combines TRBV30 with TRBJ1-6; D might be TRBD1 (5 bases). Germline V CDR1 and CDR2: GTSNPN, SVGIG (reference sequence). This CDR3 is 15 amino acids long. V gave up 0 bases and J gave up 3 bases, with 9 bases separating them. The CDR3 region is CAWSVGQIYNSPLHF. In DNA, the CDR3 is TGTGCCTGGAGTGTAGGACAAATCTATAATTCACCCCTCCACTTT.

This clone has a handful of counts. The chain carries TRBV4-1 and TRBJ1-1; no reliable D call. CDR1 MGHRA and CDR2 YSYEKL come from the germline V gene. The CDR3 extends over 15 amino acids. Trimming stripped 4 bases from V and 3 bases from J, with 15 bases between. CDR3 in DNA: TGCGCCAGCAGCCGAGGGCCGATAGGCGACACTGAAGCTTTCTTT. As protein: CASSRGPIGDTEAFF.

The rearrangement uses TRBV12-5 and TRBJ1-1, with D possibly TRBD1 on 5 matching bases. This CDR3 has 13 residues. Looked up from germline, CDR1 is LGHNT and CDR2 is FRNRAP. The ends were cut back, 2 bases at V and 11 bases at J, with 15 bases in the middle. Written as DNA, the CDR3 is TGTGCTAGTGGTTTGTCAGGGACTTGGGGCGCTTTCTTT. The encoded protein is CASGLSGTWGAFF.